This is a list of T cell receptor beta chains from one sample in a study of spatial heterogeneity in lung cancer. Via MiXCR, TCRdb re-called the 5' RACE reads, giving one row per CDR3 protein. In the table there are approximately 25,000 distinct CDR3 sequences, about 7% of which are singletons. Source: PBMCs, taken at surgery. These TCRs come from a male donor with early-stage non-small cell lung cancer. Both conserved end residues are part of each CDR3. The order of the fields is clone size, D gene, J gene, V gene, CDR3 DNA, CDR3 protein. A D gene is named only where the DNA matches it firmly. Clone size is not always given. Where it is, it says once, few, many or a class for expanded clones.

>many|.|TRBJ1-5|TRBV5-1
TGCGCCAGCAGTCCCTCAGGGGCCAATCAGCCCCAGCATTTT
CASSPSGANQPQHF
>many|TRBD1|TRBJ2-7|TRBV28
TGTGCCAGCAGTGGGAACGGGGACAGCCCTCTCCGTTACGAGCAGTACTTC
CASSGNGDSPLRYEQYF
>many|.|TRBJ2-2|TRBV6-2/TRBV6-3
TGTGCCAGCAGCCAACAGGGTTTGGACACCGGGGAGCTGTTTTTT
CASSQQGLDTGELFF
>.|.|TRBJ2-2|TRBV28
TGTGCCAGCCAATCGACAGCCTACACCGGGGAGCTGTTTTTT
CASQSTAYTGELFF
>few|.|TRBJ1-1|TRBV7-2
TGTGCCAGCAGCTTATCTTGGACAGAAAGAGCTTTCTTT
CASSLSWTERAFF
>many|TRBD1|TRBJ1-5|TRBV10-3
TGTGCCATCAGTGAGTGGACCCCCGGGACAGCTACAAATCAGCCCCAGCATTTT
CAISEWTPGTATNQPQHF
>many|.|TRBJ2-7|TRBV23-1
TGCGCCAGCAGTCAATCGCACCGCGAGCAGTACTTC
CASSQSHREQYF
>many|TRBD2|TRBJ2-1|TRBV7-3
TGTGCCAGCAGCCCTCAAGGGGAGGCTAGCGGGAGAGGGTCCTACAATGAGCAGTTCTTC
CASSPQGEASGRGSYNEQFF
>many|.|TRBJ1-1|TRBV14
TGTGCCAGCAGCCAAGATACAGGGTGGTACACTGAAGCTTTCTTT
CASSQDTGWYTEAFF
>many|.|TRBJ1-6|TRBV7-3
TGTGCCAGCAGCATATACCCCGGGAATTCACCCCTCCACTTT
CASSIYPGNSPLHF
>many|.|TRBJ1-1|TRBV29-1
TGCAGCGTCTCTGGAGGGAGGAACACTGAAGCTTTCTTT
CSVSGGRNTEAFF
>many|TRBD1|TRBJ2-7|TRBV28
TGTGCCAGCAGTCCTTTCACAGGGGGTATATACGAGCAGTACTTC
CASSPFTGGIYEQYF
>many|TRBD1|TRBJ2-1|TRBV12-3/TRBV12-4
TGTGCCAGCCACACTCCGGGACAGGGAGGATACAATGAGCAGTTCTTC
CASHTPGQGGYNEQFF
>many|.|TRBJ1-6|TRBV30
TGTGCCTGGAGCCGGACCGGACAGTACAATTCACCCCTCCACTTT
CAWSRTGQYNSPLHF
>many|TRBD1|TRBJ1-6|TRBV7-2
TGTGCCAGCAGCCCCCGACAGGGGGCTTCGAATTCACCCCTCCACTTT
CASSPRQGASNSPLHF
>many|.|TRBJ1-5|TRBV12-3/TRBV12-4
TGTGCCAGCACTCTAGGGCGACATCAGCCCCAGCATTTT
CASTLGRHQPQHF